This T cell receptor (beta chain) was obtained from a study of radiotherapy plus CTLA-4 blockade in lung cancer. Overall study context: For approximately 19% of patients, objective responses occurred, and around 34% had disease control. Study-level findings and limits: After radiotherapy and ipilimumab, tumor-derived clones expanded in peripheral blood. Early blood T cell clone dynamics, with interferon-beta, were reported to best predict response.

Germline lookup yields CDR1 MNHEY and CDR2 SMNVEV (reference sequence). V was trimmed by 2 bases and J by 4 bases, leaving 11 bases between them. This CDR3 contains 14 residues. Focal radiation plus CTLA-4 blockade with ipilimumab was given to patients with chemo-refractory metastatic non-small-cell lung cancer. A word on this clone: Its antigen is not known.

The method was immunoSEQ multiplex PCR; TCRdb's version includes in-frame clones alone and lacks a portion of them. This table has about 78,000 clones, approximately 86% appearing once. The source of this sequence is a human donor with non-small cell lung cancer who had a partial response to radiotherapy plus ipilimumab. This material consisted of peripheral blood, taken from a patient treated with radiotherapy plus ipilimumab. This chain uses TRBV27 with TRBJ1-2; D remains unclear. The CDR3 region is CASSLMEGFYGYTF. The CDR3 nucleotides read TGTGCCAGCAGTTTAATGGAGGGTTTCTATGGCTACACCTTC.